The 9 T cell receptor beta chains below come from one sample, sequenced in a study of T-cell reconstitution after alpha-beta-depleted transplantation in children. A library of TCRbeta sequences, prepared with unique molecular identifiers, was generated. One entry per CDR3 protein, called by TCRdb with MiXCR from the PCR reads. This sample has 450,000 to 600,000 distinct CDR3 sequences; around 18% occur once, and the top ten carry approximately 3%. The sequencing used PBMCs from the stem cell graft donor, collected from the stem cell graft. The receptors were sampled from a human donor who donated a stem cell graft to a child with acute lymphoblastic leukemia.

This clonotype was seen only a few times. This chain joins TRBV11-2 and TRBJ2-7; D is undetermined. Germline V lookup: CDR1 SGHAT, CDR2 FQNNGV. V shed 1 base and J shed 1 base, with 14 bases lying between them. The CDR3 runs 16 residues. Written as DNA, the CDR3 is TGTGCCAGCAGCTTAGGTTTTTCGGGCAGATCCTACGAGCAGTACTTC. Translating it yields CASSLGFSGRSYEQYF. The entire variable domain, with the rest obtained from reference TRBV11-2 and TRBJ2-7, is as follows: EAGVAQSPRYKIIEKRQSVAFWCNPISGHATLYWYQQILGQGPKLLIQFQNNGVVDDSQLPKDRFSAERLKGVDSTLKIQPAKLEDSAVYLCASSLGFSGRSYEQYFGPGTRLTVT.

This chain connects TRBV12-3 or TRBV12-4 to TRBJ1-4, with D uncertain. This CDR3 is 17 amino acids long. Trimming shortened V by 5 bases and J by 4 bases, and 20 bases separated the two germline ends. CDR3 coding DNA: TGTGCCAGCAGTAGCCGATTGGCACCCCTCGTTAATGAAAAACTGTTTTTT. It is translated as CASSSRLAPLVNEKLFF.

This chain links TRBV12-3 or TRBV12-4 with TRBJ2-3; D unclear. This CDR3 contains 13 residues. Trimming pared 3 bases from V and 10 bases from J, leaving 14 bases between. DNA for the CDR3: TGTGCCAGCAGTTTGGGCCCCCCCGTCGCGCAGTATTTT. This codes for CASSLGPPVAQYF.

The chain joins TRBV7-6 to TRBJ2-1; TRBD2 aligns across 8 bases. CDR1 and CDR2 (germline): SGHVS, FNYEAQ. The V gene end was trimmed by 4 bases and the J gene end by 2 bases; junction bases not matched to a gene: 7. The CDR3 extends over 16 amino acids. Written as DNA, the CDR3 is TGTGCCAGCAGCTCATTAGCGGGACGGGCCTACAATGAGCAGTTCTTC. As protein: CASSSLAGRAYNEQFF.

CDR3 amino acids: CASSLAVRVNTEAFF. The DNA for the CDR3 is TGCGCCAGCAGCTTGGCCGTCCGGGTTAACACTGAAGCTTTCTTT. The rearrangement joins TRBV5-1 to TRBJ1-1; no reliable D call. Per germline, CDR1 SGHRS and CDR2 YFSETQ. V lost 0 bases and J 2 bases, leaving 11 bases between the germline ends. The CDR3 consists of 15 residues.

The chain links TRBV4-1 to TRBJ2-1, with D possibly being TRBD2 (6 bases). The germline V and J ends were trimmed by 0 bases and 7 bases, with 10 bases remaining between them. This CDR3 is built from 14 residues. CDR1 and CDR2 (germline): MGHRA, YSYEKL. In DNA form, the CDR3 reads TGCGCCAGCAGCCAAGAATGGAGGGGAAATGAGCAGTTCTTC. Amino acids: CASSQEWRGNEQFF.

This clonotype was seen more than once but under ten times. V gene TRBV20-1 combines with J gene TRBJ2-5, with D hard to call. Germline V gene data show CDR1 as DFQATT and CDR2 as SNEGSKA (reference sequence). V was shortened by 7 bases and J by 4 bases, with 16 bases between the two germline ends. This CDR3 is 13 amino acids long. The CDR3 DNA reads TGCAGTGTTCCGCCCCATCCAGGAGAGACCCAGTACTTC. Its protein is CSVPPHPGETQYF.

The chain is built from TRBV10-3 and TRBJ1-3; D is ambiguous. Per germline, CDR1 ENHRY and CDR2 SYGVKD. Trimming shortened V by 10 bases and J by 1 base, and 14 bases separated the two germline ends. The CDR3 has 14 amino acids. The CDR3 region is CATKAAGSGNTIYF. The DNA for the CDR3 is TGTGCCACGAAGGCCGCGGGATCTGGAAACACCATATATTTT.

This clonotype was picked up a small number of times. The chain combines TRBV7-9 with TRBJ1-2; a possible D gene is TRBD1 (6 bases). The V and J ends lost 5 bases and 4 bases respectively, with 20 bases between them. The CDR3 runs to 16 residues. Germline V gene sequence: CDR1 SEHNR, CDR2 FQNEAQ (reference sequence). CDR3 coding DNA: TGTGCCAGCAGCCGACCTACCGGGACACAAAGCTATGGCTACACCTTC. The encoded protein is CASSRPTGTQSYGYTF.